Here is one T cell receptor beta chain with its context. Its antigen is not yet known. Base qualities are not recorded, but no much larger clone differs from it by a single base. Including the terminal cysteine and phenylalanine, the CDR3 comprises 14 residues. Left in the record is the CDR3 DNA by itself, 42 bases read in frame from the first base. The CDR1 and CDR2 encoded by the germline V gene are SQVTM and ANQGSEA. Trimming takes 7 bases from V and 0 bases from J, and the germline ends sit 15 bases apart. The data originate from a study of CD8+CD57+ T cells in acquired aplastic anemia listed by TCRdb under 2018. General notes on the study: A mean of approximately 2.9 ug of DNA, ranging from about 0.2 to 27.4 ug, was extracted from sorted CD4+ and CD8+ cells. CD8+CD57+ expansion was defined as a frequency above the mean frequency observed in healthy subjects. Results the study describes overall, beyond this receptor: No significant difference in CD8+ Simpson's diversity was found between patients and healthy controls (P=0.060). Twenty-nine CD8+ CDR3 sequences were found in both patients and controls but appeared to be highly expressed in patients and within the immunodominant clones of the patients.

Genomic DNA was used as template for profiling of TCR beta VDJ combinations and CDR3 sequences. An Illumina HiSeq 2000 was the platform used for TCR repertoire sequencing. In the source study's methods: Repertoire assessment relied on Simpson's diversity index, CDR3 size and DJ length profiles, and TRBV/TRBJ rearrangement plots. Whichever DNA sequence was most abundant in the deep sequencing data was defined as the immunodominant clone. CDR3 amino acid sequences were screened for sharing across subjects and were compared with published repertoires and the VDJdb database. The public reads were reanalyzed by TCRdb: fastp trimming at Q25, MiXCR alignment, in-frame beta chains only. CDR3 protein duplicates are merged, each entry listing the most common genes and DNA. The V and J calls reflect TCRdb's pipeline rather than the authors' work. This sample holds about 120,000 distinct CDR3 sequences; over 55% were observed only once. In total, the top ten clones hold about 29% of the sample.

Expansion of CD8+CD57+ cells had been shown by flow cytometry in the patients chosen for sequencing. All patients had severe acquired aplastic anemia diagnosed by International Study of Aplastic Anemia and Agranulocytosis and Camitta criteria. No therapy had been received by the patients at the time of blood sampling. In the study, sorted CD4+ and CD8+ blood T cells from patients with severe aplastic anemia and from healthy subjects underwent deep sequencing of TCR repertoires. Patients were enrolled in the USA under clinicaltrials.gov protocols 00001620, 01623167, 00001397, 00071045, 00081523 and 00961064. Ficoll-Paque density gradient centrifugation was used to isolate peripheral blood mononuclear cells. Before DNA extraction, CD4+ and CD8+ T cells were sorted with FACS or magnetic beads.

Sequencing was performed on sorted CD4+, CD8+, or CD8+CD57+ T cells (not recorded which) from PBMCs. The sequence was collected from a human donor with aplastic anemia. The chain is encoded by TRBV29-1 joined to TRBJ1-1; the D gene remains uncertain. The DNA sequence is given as TGCAGCGGCTCCTACTATCCCATGAACACTGAAGCTTTCTTT. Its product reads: CSGSYYPMNTEAFF.